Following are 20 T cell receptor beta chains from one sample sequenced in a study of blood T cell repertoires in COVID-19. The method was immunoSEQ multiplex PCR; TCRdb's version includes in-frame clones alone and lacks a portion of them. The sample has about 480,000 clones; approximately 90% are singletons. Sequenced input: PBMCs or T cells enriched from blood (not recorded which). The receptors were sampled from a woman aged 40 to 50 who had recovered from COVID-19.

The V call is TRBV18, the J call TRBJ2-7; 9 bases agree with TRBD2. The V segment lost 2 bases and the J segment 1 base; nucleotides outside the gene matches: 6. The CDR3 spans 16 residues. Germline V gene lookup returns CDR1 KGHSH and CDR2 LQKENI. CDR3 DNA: TGTGCCAGCTCACCAGCTAGCGGGAAGGTTTCCTACGAGCAGTACTTC. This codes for CASSPASGKVSYEQYF.

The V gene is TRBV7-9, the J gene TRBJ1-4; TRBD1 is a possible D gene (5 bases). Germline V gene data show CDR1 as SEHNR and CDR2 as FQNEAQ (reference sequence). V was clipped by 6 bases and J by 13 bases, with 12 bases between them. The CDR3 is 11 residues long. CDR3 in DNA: TGTGCCAGCAGTGATCAGGGTTCACTGTTTTTT. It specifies CASSDQGSLFF.

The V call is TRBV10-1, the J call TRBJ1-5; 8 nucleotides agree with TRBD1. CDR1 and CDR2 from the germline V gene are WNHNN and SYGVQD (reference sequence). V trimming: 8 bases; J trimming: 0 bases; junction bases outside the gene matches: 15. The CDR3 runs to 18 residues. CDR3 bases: TGCGCCAGCCCGTACCCGGACAGGGAGATATATAGCAATCAGCCCCAGCATTTT. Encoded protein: CASPYPDREIYSNQPQHF.

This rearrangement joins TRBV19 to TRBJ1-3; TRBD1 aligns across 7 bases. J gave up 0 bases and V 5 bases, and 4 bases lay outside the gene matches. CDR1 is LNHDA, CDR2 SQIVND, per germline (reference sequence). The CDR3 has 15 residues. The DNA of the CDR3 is TGTGCCAGTAGTGGGACAGCCAACTCTGGAAACACCATATATTTT. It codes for CASSGTANSGNTIYF.

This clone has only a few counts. CDR3 nucleotide sequence: TGTGCCAGCAGTTGGACAGGCTCTGGAAACACCATATATTTT. Amino acids: CASSWTGSGNTIYF. This chain links TRBV5-4 with TRBJ1-3; TRBD1 aligns across 7 bases. J gave up 0 bases and V 5 bases, and 2 bases lay outside the gene matches. Germline CDR1 and CDR2: SGHNT and YYREEE (reference sequence). The CDR3 has 14 residues.

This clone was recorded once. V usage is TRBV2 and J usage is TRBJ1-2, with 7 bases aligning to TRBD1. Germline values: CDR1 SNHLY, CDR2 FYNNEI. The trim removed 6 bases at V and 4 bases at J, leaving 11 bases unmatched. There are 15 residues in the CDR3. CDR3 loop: CASRAPGQRVYGYTF. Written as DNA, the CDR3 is TGTGCCAGCAGGGCTCCGGGACAGAGGGTCTATGGCTACACCTTC.

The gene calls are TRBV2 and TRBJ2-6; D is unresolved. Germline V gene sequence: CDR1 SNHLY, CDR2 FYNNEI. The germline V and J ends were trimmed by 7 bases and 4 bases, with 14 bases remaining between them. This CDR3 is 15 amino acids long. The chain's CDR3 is CASTGFSYGANVLTF. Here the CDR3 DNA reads TGTGCCAGCACAGGTTTCAGCTACGGGGCCAACGTCCTGACTTTC.

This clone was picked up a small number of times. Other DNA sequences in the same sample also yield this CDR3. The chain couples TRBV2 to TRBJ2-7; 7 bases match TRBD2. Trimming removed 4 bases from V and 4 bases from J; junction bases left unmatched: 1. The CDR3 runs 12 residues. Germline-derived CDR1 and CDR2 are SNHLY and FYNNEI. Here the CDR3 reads CASSGEGYEQYF. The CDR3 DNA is TGTGCCAGCAGTGGGGAGGGGTACGAGCAGTACTTC.

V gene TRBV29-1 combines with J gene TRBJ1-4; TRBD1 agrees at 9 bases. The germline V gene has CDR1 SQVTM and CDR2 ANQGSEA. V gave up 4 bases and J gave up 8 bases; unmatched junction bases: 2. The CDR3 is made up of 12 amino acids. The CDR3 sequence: CSVVDRGEKLFF. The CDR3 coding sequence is TGCAGCGTTGTTGACAGGGGGGAAAAACTGTTTTTT. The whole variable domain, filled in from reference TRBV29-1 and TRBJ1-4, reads SAVISQKPSRDICQRGTSLTIQCQVDSQVTMMFWYRQQPGQSLTLIATANQGSEATYESGFVIDKFPISRPNLTFSTLTVSNMSPEDSSIYLCSVVDRGEKLFFGSGTQLSVL.

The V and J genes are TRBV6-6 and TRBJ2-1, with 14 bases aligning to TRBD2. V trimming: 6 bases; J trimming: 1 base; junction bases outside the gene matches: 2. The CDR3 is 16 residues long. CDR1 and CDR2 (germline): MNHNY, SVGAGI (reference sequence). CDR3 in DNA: TGTGCCAGCAGGGGACTAGCGGGAGAGTCCTACAATGAGCAGTTCTTC. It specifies CASRGLAGESYNEQFF.

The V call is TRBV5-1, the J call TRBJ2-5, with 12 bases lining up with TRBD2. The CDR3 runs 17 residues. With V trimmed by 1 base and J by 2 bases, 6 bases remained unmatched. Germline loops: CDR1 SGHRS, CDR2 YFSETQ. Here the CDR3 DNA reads TGCGCCAGCAGCTTGCAACCTAGCGGGAGGGAACAAGAGACCCAGTACTTC. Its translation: CASSLQPSGREQETQYF.

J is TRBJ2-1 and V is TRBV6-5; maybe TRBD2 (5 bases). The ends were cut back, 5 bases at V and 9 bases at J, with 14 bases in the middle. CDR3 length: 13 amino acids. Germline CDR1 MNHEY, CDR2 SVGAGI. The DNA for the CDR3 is TGTGCCAGCAGTCCTGACTACCTCAGTGAGCAGTTCTTC. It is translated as CASSPDYLSEQFF.

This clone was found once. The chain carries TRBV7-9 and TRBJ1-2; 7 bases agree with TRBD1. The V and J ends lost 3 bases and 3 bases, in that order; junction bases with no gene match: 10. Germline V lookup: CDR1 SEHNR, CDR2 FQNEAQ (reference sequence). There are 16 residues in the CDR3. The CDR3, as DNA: TGTGCCAGCAGCTTGGGAGGACAGGAGAATTACTATGGCTACACCTTC. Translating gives CASSLGGQENYYGYTF.

DNA for the CDR3: TGTGCCAGCAGTTTTTCCGGGAACAATGAGCAGTTCTTC. Translation: CASSFSGNNEQFF. J is TRBJ2-1 and V is TRBV28; D possibly corresponds to TRBD2 (5 bases). The CDR3 consists of 13 residues. Trimming shortened V by 3 bases and J by 5 bases, and 8 bases separated the two germline ends. The germline V gene encodes CDR1 MDHEN and CDR2 SYDVKM. The variable domain in full, with the rest retrieved from reference TRBV28 and TRBJ2-1, is DVKVTQSSRYLVKRTGEKVFLECVQDMDHENMFWYRQDPGLGLRLIYFSYDVKMKEKGDIPEGYSVSREKKERFSLILESASTNQTSMYLCASSFSGNNEQFFGPGTRLTVL.

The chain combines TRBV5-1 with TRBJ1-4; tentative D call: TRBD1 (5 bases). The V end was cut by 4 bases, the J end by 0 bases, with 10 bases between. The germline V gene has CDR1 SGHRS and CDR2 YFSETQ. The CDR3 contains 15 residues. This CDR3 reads CASSTTGPTNEKLFF. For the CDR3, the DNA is TGCGCCAGCAGCACTACAGGTCCAACTAATGAAAAACTGTTTTTT.

CDR3 in DNA: TGTGCCAGCAGCCCAGACAGCCTCCAAGAGACCCAGTACTTC. Protein: CASSPDSLQETQYF. V gene TRBV11-3 combines with J gene TRBJ2-5; the D gene is possibly TRBD1 (5 bases). The CDR3 extends over 14 amino acids. The germline V gene encodes CDR1 SGHNT and CDR2 YENEEA. The V end lost 5 bases, the J end lost 1 base, and 11 bases lay between the germline ends.

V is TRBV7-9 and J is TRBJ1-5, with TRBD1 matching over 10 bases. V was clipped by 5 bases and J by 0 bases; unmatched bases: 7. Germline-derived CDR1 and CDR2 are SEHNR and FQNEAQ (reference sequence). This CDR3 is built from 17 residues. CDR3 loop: CASSPGQGTDSNQPQHF. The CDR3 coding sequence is TGTGCCAGCAGCCCGGGACAGGGGACTGATAGCAATCAGCCCCAGCATTTT.

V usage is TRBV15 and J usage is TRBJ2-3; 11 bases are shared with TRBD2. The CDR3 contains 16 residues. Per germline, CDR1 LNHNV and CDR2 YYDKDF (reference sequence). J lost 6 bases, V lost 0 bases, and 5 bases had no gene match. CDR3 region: CATSRELAGVADTQYF. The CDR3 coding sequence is TGTGCCACCAGCAGAGAACTAGCGGGAGTAGCGGATACGCAGTATTTT.

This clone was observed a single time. CDR3 residues: CASSQRSYEQYF. CDR3 nucleotide sequence: TGTGCCAGCAGCCAACGGTCTTACGAGCAGTACTTC. This chain uses TRBV3-1 (or the pseudogene TRBV3-2) with TRBJ2-7; D ambiguous. The CDR3 covers 12 residues. Germline CDR1 LGHDT, CDR2 YNNKEL (reference sequence). The ends were cut back, 2 bases at V and 4 bases at J, with 6 bases in the middle.

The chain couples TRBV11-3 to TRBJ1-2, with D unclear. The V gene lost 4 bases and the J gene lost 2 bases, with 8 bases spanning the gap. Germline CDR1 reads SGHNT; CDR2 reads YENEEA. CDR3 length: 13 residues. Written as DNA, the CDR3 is TGTGCCAGCAGCTCAGGCATCAACTATGGCTACACCTTC. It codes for CASSSGINYGYTF.